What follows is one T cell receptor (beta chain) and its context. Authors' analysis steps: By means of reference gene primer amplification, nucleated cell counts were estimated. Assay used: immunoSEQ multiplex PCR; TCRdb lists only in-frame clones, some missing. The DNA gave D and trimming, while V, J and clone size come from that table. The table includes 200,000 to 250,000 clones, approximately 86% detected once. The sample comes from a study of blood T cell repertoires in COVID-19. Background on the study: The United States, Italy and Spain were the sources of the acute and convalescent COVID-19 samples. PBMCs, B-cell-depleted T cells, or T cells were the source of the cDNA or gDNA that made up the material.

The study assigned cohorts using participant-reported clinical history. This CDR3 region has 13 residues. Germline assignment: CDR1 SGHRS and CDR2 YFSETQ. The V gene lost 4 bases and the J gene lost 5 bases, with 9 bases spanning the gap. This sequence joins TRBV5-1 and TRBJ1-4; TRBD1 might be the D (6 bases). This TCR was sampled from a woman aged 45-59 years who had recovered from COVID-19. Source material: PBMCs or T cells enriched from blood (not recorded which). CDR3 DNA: TGCGCCAGCAGCGTAGGGGGAAATGAAAAACTGTTTTTT. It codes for CASSVGGNEKLFF.